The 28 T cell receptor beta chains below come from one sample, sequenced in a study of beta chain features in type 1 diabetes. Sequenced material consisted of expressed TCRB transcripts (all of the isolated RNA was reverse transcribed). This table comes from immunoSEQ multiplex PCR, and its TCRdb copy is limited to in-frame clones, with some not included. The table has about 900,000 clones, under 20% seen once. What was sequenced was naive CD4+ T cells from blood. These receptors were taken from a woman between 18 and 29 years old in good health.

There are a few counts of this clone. CDR3 DNA: TGTGCCAGCAGCGTAGCCTCGGGGGGGTATTACGAGCAGTACTTC. Translation gives CASSVASGGYYEQYF. V gene TRBV9 combines with J gene TRBJ2-7, with 8 bases fitting TRBD2. The CDR3 is made up of 15 amino acids. The junction had 6 bases not matched to a gene; V was cut back by 0 bases and J by 4 bases. Germline loops: CDR1 SGDLS, CDR2 YYNGEE. Supplemented by reference TRBV9 and TRBJ2-7, the full variable domain reads DSGVTQTPKHLITATGQRVTLRCSPRSGDLSVYWYQQSLDQGLQFLIQYYNGEERAKGNILERFSAQQFPDLHSELNLSSLELGDSALYFCASSVASGGYYEQYFGPGTRLTVT.

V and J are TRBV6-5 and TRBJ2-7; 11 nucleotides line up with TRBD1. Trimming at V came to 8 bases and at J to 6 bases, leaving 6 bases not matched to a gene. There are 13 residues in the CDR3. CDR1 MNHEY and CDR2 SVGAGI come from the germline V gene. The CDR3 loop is CASRRTGGLEQYF. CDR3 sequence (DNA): TGTGCCAGCCGGAGGACAGGGGGCCTCGAGCAGTACTTC.

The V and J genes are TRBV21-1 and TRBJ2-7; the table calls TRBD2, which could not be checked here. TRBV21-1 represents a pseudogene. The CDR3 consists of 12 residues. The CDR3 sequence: CASGRGHWEQYF. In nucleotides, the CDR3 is TGTGCCAGCGGGCGGGGCCACTGGGAGCAGTACTTC.

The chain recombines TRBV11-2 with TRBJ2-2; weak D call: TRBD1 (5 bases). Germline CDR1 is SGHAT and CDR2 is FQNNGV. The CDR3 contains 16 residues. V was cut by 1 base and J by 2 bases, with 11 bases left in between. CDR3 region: CASSLGRVANTGELFF. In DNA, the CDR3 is TGTGCCAGCAGCTTAGGCAGGGTGGCAAACACCGGGGAGCTGTTTTTT. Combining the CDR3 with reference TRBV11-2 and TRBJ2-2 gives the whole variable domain EAGVAQSPRYKIIEKRQSVAFWCNPISGHATLYWYQQILGQGPKLLIQFQNNGVVDDSQLPKDRFSAERLKGVDSTLKIQPAKLEDSAVYLCASSLGRVANTGELFFGEGSRLTVL.

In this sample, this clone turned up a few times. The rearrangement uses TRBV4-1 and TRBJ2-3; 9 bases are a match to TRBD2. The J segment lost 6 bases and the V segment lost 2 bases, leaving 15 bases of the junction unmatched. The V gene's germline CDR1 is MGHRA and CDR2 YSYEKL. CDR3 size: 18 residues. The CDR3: CASSQSRWSSGTGDTQYF. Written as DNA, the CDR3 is TGCGCCAGCAGCCAATCGCGGTGGTCTAGCGGGACGGGGGATACGCAGTATTTT.

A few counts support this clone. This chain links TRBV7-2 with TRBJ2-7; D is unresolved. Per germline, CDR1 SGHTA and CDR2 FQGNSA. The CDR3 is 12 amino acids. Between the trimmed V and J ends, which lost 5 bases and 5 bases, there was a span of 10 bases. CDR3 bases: TGTGCCAGCAGCCCAGATTGGGACGAGCAGTACTTC. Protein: CASSPDWDEQYF.

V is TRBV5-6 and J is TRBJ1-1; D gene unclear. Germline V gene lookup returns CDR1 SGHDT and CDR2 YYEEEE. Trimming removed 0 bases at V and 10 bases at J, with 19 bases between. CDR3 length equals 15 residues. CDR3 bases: TGTGCCAGCAGCTTGGGCGGGGTCGGTCCGTTTGGAGCTTTCTTT. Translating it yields CASSLGGVGPFGAFF.

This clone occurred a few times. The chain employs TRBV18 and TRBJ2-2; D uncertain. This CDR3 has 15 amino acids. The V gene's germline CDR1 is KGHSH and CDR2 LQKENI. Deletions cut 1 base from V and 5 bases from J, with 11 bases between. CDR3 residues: CASSPRVPGTGELFF. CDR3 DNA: TGTGCCAGCTCACCACGGGTGCCTGGGACCGGGGAGCTGTTTTTT.

DNA for the CDR3: TGTGCCAGCAGCCCCTCATACGACATGTTAAGCGGTAACTTCTACGAGCAGTACTTC. Its translation is CASSPSYDMLSGNFYEQYF. V is TRBV13 and J is TRBJ2-7; D perhaps matches TRBD2 (5 bases). The CDR3 is 19 residues long. Trimming pared 5 bases from V and 3 bases from J, leaving 29 bases between. Germline loops: CDR1 PRHDT, CDR2 FYEKMQ (reference sequence).

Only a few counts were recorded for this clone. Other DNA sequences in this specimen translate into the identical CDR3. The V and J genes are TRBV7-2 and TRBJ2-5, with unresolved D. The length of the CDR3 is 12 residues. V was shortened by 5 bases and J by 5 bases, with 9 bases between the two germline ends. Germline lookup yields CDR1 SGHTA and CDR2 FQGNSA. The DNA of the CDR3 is TGTGCCAGCAGCCTATTCCGGGAGACCCAGTACTTC. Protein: CASSLFRETQYF.

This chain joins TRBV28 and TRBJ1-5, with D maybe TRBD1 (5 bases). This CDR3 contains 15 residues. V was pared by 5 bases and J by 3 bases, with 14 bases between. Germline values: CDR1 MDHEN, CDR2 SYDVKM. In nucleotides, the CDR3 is TGTGCCAGCAGTGGGGACGGTGGAAACAATCAGCCCCAGCATTTT. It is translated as CASSGDGGNNQPQHF.

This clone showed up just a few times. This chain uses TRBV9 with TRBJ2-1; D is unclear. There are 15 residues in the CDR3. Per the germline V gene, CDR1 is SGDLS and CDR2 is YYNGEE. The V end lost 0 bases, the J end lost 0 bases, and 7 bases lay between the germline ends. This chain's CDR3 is CASSVGLGSYNEQFF. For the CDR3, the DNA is TGTGCCAGCAGCGTAGGGCTGGGCTCCTACAATGAGCAGTTCTTC.

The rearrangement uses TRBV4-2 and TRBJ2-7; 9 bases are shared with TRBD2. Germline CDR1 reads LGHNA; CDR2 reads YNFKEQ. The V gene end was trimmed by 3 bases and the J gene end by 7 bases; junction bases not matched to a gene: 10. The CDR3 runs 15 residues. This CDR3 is CASSQTPGLAWEQYF. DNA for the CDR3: TGTGCCAGCAGCCAGACCCCGGGACTAGCCTGGGAGCAGTACTTC.

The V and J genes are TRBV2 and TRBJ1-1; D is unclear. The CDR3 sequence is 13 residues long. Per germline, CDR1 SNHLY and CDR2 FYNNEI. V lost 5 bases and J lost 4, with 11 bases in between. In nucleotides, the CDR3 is TGTGCCAGCAGTCAGGAAGGCGGCACTGAAGCTTTCTTT. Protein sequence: CASSQEGGTEAFF. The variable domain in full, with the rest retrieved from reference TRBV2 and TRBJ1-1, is EPEVTQTPSHQVTQMGQEVILRCVPISNHLYFYWYRQILGQKVEFLVSFYNNEISEKSEIFDDQFSVERPDGSNFTLKIRSTKLEDSAMYFCASSQEGGTEAFFGQGTRLTVV.

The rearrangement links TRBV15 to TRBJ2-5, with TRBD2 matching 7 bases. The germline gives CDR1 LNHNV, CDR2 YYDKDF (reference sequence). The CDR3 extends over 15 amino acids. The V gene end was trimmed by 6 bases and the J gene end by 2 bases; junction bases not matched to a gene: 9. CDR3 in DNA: TGTGCCACCAGTCAGAACGACGGGGGGCAAGAGACCCAGTACTTC. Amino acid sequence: CATSQNDGGQETQYF.

The CDR3 protein is CASSKGTPNTDTQYF. CDR3 coding DNA: TGCGCCAGCAGCAAAGGGACACCGAACACAGATACGCAGTATTTT. V is TRBV5-1 and J is TRBJ2-3; possible D gene TRBD1, 6 bases. V lost 4 bases to trimming and J lost 2 bases, with 14 bases between them. The CDR3 is 15 amino acids. Per germline, CDR1 SGHRS and CDR2 YFSETQ.

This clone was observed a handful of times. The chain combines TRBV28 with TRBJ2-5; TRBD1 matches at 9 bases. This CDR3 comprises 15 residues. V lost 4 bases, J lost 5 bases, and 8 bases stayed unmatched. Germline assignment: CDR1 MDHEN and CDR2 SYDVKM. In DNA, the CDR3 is TGTGCCAGCAGTTCGGGGGGACAGGGAGGTGAGACCCAGTACTTC. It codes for CASSSGGQGGETQYF.

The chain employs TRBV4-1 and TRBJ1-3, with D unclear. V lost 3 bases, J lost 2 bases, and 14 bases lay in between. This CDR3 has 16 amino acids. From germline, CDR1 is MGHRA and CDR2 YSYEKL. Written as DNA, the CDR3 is TGCGCCAGCAGCCAGGGCAGCTTCTTTACTGGAAACACCATATATTTT. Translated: CASSQGSFFTGNTIYF.

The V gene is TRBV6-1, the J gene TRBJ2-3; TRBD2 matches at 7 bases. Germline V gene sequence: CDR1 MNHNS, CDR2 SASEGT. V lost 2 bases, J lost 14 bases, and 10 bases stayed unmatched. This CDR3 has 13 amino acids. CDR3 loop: CASSELAELKRYF. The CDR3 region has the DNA TGTGCCAGCAGTGAACTAGCGGAGCTAAAACGGTATTTT.

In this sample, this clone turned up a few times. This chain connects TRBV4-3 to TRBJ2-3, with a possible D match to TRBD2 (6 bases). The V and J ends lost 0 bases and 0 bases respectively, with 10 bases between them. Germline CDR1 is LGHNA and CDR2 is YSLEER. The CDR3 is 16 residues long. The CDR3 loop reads CASSQDLSGSTDTQYF. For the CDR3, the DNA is TGCGCCAGCAGCCAAGATTTAAGCGGGAGCACAGATACGCAGTATTTT.

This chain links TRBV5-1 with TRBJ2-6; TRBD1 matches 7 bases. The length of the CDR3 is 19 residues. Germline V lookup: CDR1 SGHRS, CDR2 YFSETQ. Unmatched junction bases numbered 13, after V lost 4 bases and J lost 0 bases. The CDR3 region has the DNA TGCGCCAGCAGCCCAGGGACAGCAAGGTCTTTCTCTGGGGCCAACGTCCTGACTTTC. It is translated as CASSPGTARSFSGANVLTF.

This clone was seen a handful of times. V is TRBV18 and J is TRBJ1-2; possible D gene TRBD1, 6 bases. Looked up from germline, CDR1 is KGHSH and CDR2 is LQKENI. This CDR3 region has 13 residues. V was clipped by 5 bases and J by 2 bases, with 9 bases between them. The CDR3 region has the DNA TGTGCCAGCTCAACTACAGGGAACTATGGCTACACCTTC. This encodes CASSTTGNYGYTF.

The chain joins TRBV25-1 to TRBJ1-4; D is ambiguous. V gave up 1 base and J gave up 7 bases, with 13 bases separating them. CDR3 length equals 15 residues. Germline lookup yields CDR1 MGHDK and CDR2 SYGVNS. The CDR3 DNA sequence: TGTGCCAGCAGTGAATTAGGGCCAGTTCCTGAAAAACTGTTTTTT. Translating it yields CASSELGPVPEKLFF.

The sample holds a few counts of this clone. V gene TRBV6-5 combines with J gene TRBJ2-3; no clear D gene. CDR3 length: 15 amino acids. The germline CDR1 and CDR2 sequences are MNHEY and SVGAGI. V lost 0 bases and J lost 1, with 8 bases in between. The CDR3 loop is CASSYSRWGTDTQYF. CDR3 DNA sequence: TGTGCCAGCAGTTACTCTAGGTGGGGCACAGATACGCAGTATTTT.

CDR3 nucleotides: TGTGCCAGCAGCCGCAGAGGTAGCGCGAACACCGGGGAGCTGTTTTTT. Protein: CASSRRGSANTGELFF. The chain couples TRBV7-8 to TRBJ2-2; TRBD2 might be the D (5 bases). CDR3 length: 16 residues. Looked up from germline, CDR1 is SGHVS and CDR2 is FQNEAQ. Trimming took off 5 bases at V and 0 bases at J, with 13 bases between the two ends.

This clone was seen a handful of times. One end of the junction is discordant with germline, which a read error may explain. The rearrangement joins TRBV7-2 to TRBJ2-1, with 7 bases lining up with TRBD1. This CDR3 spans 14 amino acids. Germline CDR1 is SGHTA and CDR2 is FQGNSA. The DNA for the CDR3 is TGTGCCAGCAGCTCCGGGACAGTCTACGATGAGCAGTTCTTC. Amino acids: CASSSGTVYDEQFF.

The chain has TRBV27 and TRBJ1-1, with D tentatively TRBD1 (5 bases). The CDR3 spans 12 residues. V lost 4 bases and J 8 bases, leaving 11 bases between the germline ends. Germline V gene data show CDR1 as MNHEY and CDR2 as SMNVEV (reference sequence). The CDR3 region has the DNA TGTGCCAGCAGTTCTCCCCCAGGGGAAGCTTTCTTT. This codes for CASSSPPGEAFF.

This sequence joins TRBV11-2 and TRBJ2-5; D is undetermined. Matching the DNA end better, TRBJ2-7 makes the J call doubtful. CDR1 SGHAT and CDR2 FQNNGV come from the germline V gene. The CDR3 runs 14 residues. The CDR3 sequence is CASSLGGRLYEQYF. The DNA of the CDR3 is TGTGCCAGCAGCTTAGGCGGACGCCTCTACGAGCAGTACTTC.